These 22 T cell receptor beta chains were all obtained from the same sample, sequenced in a study of Ad26.COV2.S vaccination and SARS-CoV-2 variants. Clones were sequenced by immunoSEQ multiplex PCR, and TCRdb holds only the in-frame ones, with some missing. Of some 300,000 clones listed, around 84% are singletons. The sample's treatment: approximately 18 received Ad26.COV2.S at low or high dose, single or two shots; 5 received placebo; per-sample allocation not given. It was on day 63 after the first vaccine or placebo injection that samples were taken. This specimen was peripheral blood, taken in a trial of Ad26.COV2.S vaccine versus placebo. The receptors come from a person between 18 and 60 years old who received the Ad26.COV2.S COVID-19 vaccine or a placebo.

The chain couples TRBV4-1 to TRBJ2-6; TRBD2 is a possible D gene (5 bases). The CDR3 is 19 amino acids. Germline-derived CDR1 and CDR2 are MGHRA and YSYEKL. V gave up 0 bases and J gave up 0 bases, with 15 bases separating them. The CDR3: CASSQDLVGSRSGANVLTF. CDR3 in DNA: TGCGCCAGCAGCCAAGATCTGGTAGGGAGCCGCTCTGGGGCCAACGTCCTGACTTTC.

The chain has TRBV10-2 and TRBJ1-1, with unresolved D. The CDR3 consists of 14 residues. The germline V and J ends were trimmed by 6 bases and 4 bases, with 15 bases remaining between them. In germline, CDR1 is WSHSY, CDR2 SAAADI. Here the CDR3 reads CASRRFTEGTEAFF. Written as DNA, the CDR3 is TGCGCCAGCAGGAGGTTCACTGAGGGCACTGAAGCTTTCTTT.

This clone appeared a few times. V usage is TRBV20-1 and J usage is TRBJ2-2; a weak D match, TRBD1 (5 bases). This CDR3 has 14 amino acids. Per the germline V gene, CDR1 is DFQATT and CDR2 is SNEGSKA (reference sequence). Between the trimmed V and J ends, which lost 3 bases and 1 base, there was a span of 9 bases. CDR3 sequence reads: CSASETVNTGELFF. CDR3 nucleotides: TGCAGTGCTAGTGAGACAGTGAACACCGGGGAGCTGTTTTTT.

The J gene is TRBJ2-7, the V gene TRBV5-5; TRBD1 might be the D (5 bases). Trimming stripped 4 bases from V and 3 bases from J, with 14 bases between. In germline, CDR1 is SGHKS, CDR2 YYEKEE (reference sequence). This CDR3 contains 14 residues. The CDR3: CASSPSLGLYEQYF. CDR3 nucleotides: TGTGCCAGCAGCCCGTCGTTGGGGCTCTACGAGCAGTACTTC.

The chain combines TRBV6-5 with TRBJ1-2, with TRBD1 identical over 10 bases. CDR3 size: 15 residues. With 4 bases clipped from V and 1 base from J, the junction kept 3 bases outside the gene matches. Germline CDR1 MNHEY, CDR2 SVGAGI. CDR3 protein: CASSLDRGFNYGYTF. The CDR3 coding sequence is TGTGCCAGCAGTTTGGACAGGGGGTTTAACTATGGCTACACCTTC.

The chain links TRBV7-9 to TRBJ2-1; TRBD2 agrees at 8 bases. Germline CDR1 is SEHNR and CDR2 is FQNEAQ (reference sequence). V shed 3 bases, J shed 0 bases, and the junction held 7 bases outside the gene matches. The CDR3 totals 17 residues. The CDR3 nucleotides read TGTGCCAGCAGCTTTCGGCGGGGGGCCAGCTCCTACAATGAGCAGTTCTTC. Its protein product is CASSFRRGASSYNEQFF. Full variable domain (missing parts from reference TRBV7-9 and TRBJ2-1): DTGVSQNPRHKITKRGQNVTFRCDPISEHNRLYWYRQTLGQGPEFLTYFQNEAQLEKSRLLSDRFSAERPKGSFSTLEIQRTEQGDSAMYLCASSFRRGASSYNEQFFGPGTRLTVL.

The chain has TRBV6-5 and TRBJ2-7, with a weak D call TRBD2 (6 bases). Germline assignment: CDR1 MNHEY and CDR2 SVGAGI. CDR3 length equals 15 residues. Deletions cut 6 bases from V and 4 bases from J, with 19 bases between. The CDR3 loop reads CASRPRGRGSYEQYF. The CDR3 nucleotides are TGTGCCAGCAGACCGAGAGGACGGGGGAGTTACGAGCAGTACTTC.

In nucleotides, the CDR3 is TGTGCCAGCAGGGCCGGGACAGGGAGGTCCGACACCGGGGAGCTGTTTTTT. Protein product: CASRAGTGRSDTGELFF. The chain couples TRBV7-3 to TRBJ2-2; 9 bases match TRBD1. The V gene end was trimmed by 6 bases and the J gene end by 3 bases; junction bases not matched to a gene: 11. Germline V gene sequence: CDR1 SGHTA, CDR2 FQGTGA. This CDR3 spans 17 amino acids.

This clone is a singleton in its sample. The chain couples TRBV19 to TRBJ2-1; D unclear. The CDR3 is 13 residues long. CDR1 and CDR2 from the germline V gene are LNHDA and SQIVND (reference sequence). V shed 5 bases and J shed 13 bases, with 18 bases lying between them. The CDR3 is CASSASSPLGQFF. In DNA form, the CDR3 reads TGTGCCAGTAGTGCATCTAGTCCCCTAGGACAGTTCTTC.

This chain connects TRBV18 to TRBJ2-1, with TRBD2 matching over 12 bases. V lost 2 bases to trimming and J lost 1 base; unmatched junction nucleotides: 3. Per germline, CDR1 KGHSH and CDR2 LQKENI. This CDR3 is built from 17 residues. The CDR3 coding sequence is TGTGCCAGCTCACCAACTAGCGGGGGGATGTCCTACAATGAGCAGTTCTTC. Protein sequence: CASSPTSGGMSYNEQFF.

The rearrangement links TRBV30 to TRBJ1-6, with 7 positions matching TRBD1. Unmatched junction bases numbered 8, after V lost 5 bases and J lost 7 bases. CDR3 length: 14 residues. Germline V gene data show CDR1 as GTSNPN and CDR2 as SVGIG (reference sequence). As DNA, the CDR3 is TGTGCCTGGGTGCGGACAGGAAACAATTCACCCCTCCACTTT. This gives the protein CAWVRTGNNSPLHF.

J is TRBJ1-1 and V is TRBV5-1; weak D call: TRBD1 (6 bases). Germline assignment: CDR1 SGHRS and CDR2 YFSETQ. V dropped 5 bases and J dropped 6 bases, with 14 bases sitting between them. The CDR3 loop spans 13 amino acids. The CDR3 region has the DNA TGCGCCAGCAGACATACACAGGGCCCTGAAGCTTTCTTT. It yields the protein CASRHTQGPEAFF.

V gene TRBV18 combines with J gene TRBJ2-7; D is unresolved. Germline CDR1 is KGHSH and CDR2 is LQKENI. The V end lost 0 bases, the J end lost 4 bases, and 7 bases lay between the germline ends. The CDR3 totals 13 residues. CDR3 DNA sequence: TGTGCCAGCTCACCACCTGATTTGTACGAGCAGTACTTC. This gives the protein CASSPPDLYEQYF.

The V and J genes are TRBV3-1 (or the pseudogene TRBV3-2) and TRBJ1-6; D gene unclear. V was trimmed by 2 bases and J by 7 bases, leaving 6 bases between them. Germline values: CDR1 LGHDT, CDR2 YNNKEL (reference sequence). This CDR3 is built from 13 residues. The CDR3 DNA reads TGTGCCAGCAGCCAACACGGAAATTCACCCCTCCACTTT. Translated: CASSQHGNSPLHF.

This clone was detected only a few times. This chain joins TRBV7-9 and TRBJ2-6; unclear D gene. Deletions cut 5 bases from V and 2 bases from J, with 10 bases between. Germline CDR1 SEHNR, CDR2 FQNEAQ (reference sequence). This CDR3 has 15 amino acids. The CDR3: CASSLRGTGANVLTF. Here the CDR3 DNA reads TGTGCCAGCAGCCTTAGAGGTACTGGGGCCAACGTCCTGACTTTC.

The rearrangement links TRBV27 to TRBJ2-5; weak D call: TRBD2 (5 bases). This CDR3 spans 13 amino acids. The ends were cut back, 8 bases at V and 1 base at J, with 11 bases in the middle. CDR1 is MNHEY, CDR2 SMNVEV, per germline (reference sequence). CDR3 amino acids: CASGRRVQETQYF. The CDR3 DNA is TGTGCCAGCGGGAGACGGGTCCAAGAGACCCAGTACTTC.

The rearrangement joins TRBV4-3 to TRBJ1-2, with a weak D call TRBD1 (6 bases). The CDR3 is made up of 16 amino acids. Trimming removed 0 bases at V and 2 bases at J, with 13 bases between. Per germline, CDR1 LGHNA and CDR2 YSLEER. The CDR3 is CASSQEVLTGNYGYTF. The DNA for the CDR3 is TGCGCCAGCAGCCAAGAGGTGCTTACAGGGAACTATGGCTACACCTTC.

This sequence joins TRBV10-3 and TRBJ1-4; D remains unclear. The CDR3 length is 14 residues. V was cut by 0 bases and J by 7 bases, with 9 bases left in between. The germline CDR1 and CDR2 sequences are ENHRY and SYGVKD. CDR3 in amino acids: CAISESAGAEKLFF. DNA of the CDR3: TGTGCCATCAGTGAGTCAGCGGGCGCTGAAAAACTGTTTTTT.

The rearrangement uses TRBV30 and TRBJ2-3, with D maybe TRBD2 (6 bases). The germline CDR1 and CDR2 sequences are GTSNPN and SVGIG (reference sequence). The CDR3 has 15 amino acids. V lost 3 bases and J lost 1, with 14 bases in between. The CDR3 sequence is CAWRGKGGGTDTQYF. CDR3 DNA: TGTGCCTGGAGGGGGAAGGGCGGGGGCACAGATACGCAGTATTTT.

The chain carries TRBV30 and TRBJ1-1; weak D call: TRBD1 (5 bases). Germline assignment: CDR1 GTSNPN and CDR2 SVGIG (reference sequence). The V end was cut by 1 base, the J end by 4 bases, with 10 bases between. The CDR3 runs 13 residues. The CDR3 DNA is TGTGCCTGGAGTGGCAGGGCGCGCACTGAAGCTTTCTTT. Translated, it gives CAWSGRARTEAFF.

The genes are TRBV7-9 and TRBJ1-6; tentative D call: TRBD1 (6 bases). Between the trimmed V and J ends, which lost 3 bases and 4 bases, there was a span of 7 bases. Germline loops: CDR1 SEHNR, CDR2 FQNEAQ (reference sequence). The CDR3 is made up of 14 amino acids. Written as DNA, the CDR3 is TGTGCCAGCAGCTTTCAGGGGTATAATTCACCCCTCCACTTT. Amino acids: CASSFQGYNSPLHF.

V and J are TRBV5-6 and TRBJ1-4, with 7 nucleotides matching TRBD1. CDR1 SGHDT and CDR2 YYEEEE come from the germline V gene. J was trimmed by 4 bases and V by 6 bases; bases with no gene match: 3. The CDR3 consists of 13 residues. The CDR3 loop is CASNQGVNEKLFF. Here the CDR3 DNA reads TGTGCCAGCAATCAGGGGGTTAATGAAAAACTGTTTTTT.